The 21 T cell receptor beta chains in this list originate from one sample, sequenced in a study of immune evolution from preneoplasia to lung adenocarcinoma. Some clones are missing from TCRdb's copy, which holds only in-frame ones; the method was immunoSEQ multiplex PCR. The sample holds around 4,700 clones, about three quarters seen once. The sample taken for sequencing was FFPE minimally invasive lung adenocarcinoma tissue. Receptors were obtained from a person aged 55-80 years with lung adenocarcinoma.

This clone was seen once. The rearrangement links TRBV6-6 to TRBJ1-5, with a possible D match to TRBD1 (6 bases). The germline CDR1 and CDR2 sequences are MNHNY and SVGAGI (reference sequence). Deletions cut 7 bases from V and 6 bases from J, with 19 bases between. The CDR3 length is 15 residues. CDR3 protein: CASTQGGRGSQPQHF. The CDR3 DNA is TGTGCCAGCACTCAAGGGGGAAGAGGGAGTCAGCCCCAGCATTTT.

Only one count was recorded for this clone. V is TRBV7-9 and J is TRBJ2-1; 7 nucleotides match TRBD1. Germline CDR1 SEHNR, CDR2 FQNEAQ (reference sequence). The J segment lost 7 bases and the V segment lost 4 bases, leaving 13 bases of the junction unmatched. This CDR3 contains 16 residues. CDR3 region: CASSSQGQLQGNEQFF. For the CDR3, the DNA is TGTGCCAGCAGCTCACAGGGACAGCTACAGGGGAATGAGCAGTTCTTC.

The chain combines TRBV5-5 with TRBJ2-7, with 10 bases fitting TRBD1. The length of the CDR3 is 16 residues. CDR1 and CDR2 from the germline V gene are SGHKS and YYEKEE (reference sequence). V shed 0 bases and J 7 bases; nucleotides not matched to a gene: 10. The CDR3 DNA reads TGTGCCAGCAGCTTGGCCTCGGGACAGGGGACGGAGGAGCAGTACTTC. Its translation: CASSLASGQGTEEQYF.

Points on this clone: This CDR3 is also generated by other DNA sequences in the sample. The chain has TRBV11-2 and TRBJ1-1, with D unclear. Germline V gene lookup returns CDR1 SGHAT and CDR2 FQNNGV. The CDR3 sequence is 11 residues long. V was shortened by 5 bases and J by 3 bases, with 4 bases between the two germline ends. The CDR3 DNA follows: TGTGCCAGCAGCACCCACACTGAAGCTTTCTTT. It codes for CASSTHTEAFF.

The chain uses TRBV20-1 and TRBJ2-7; D gene unclear. Trimming removed 6 bases from V and 6 bases from J, with 9 bases in between. In germline, CDR1 is DFQATT, CDR2 SNEGSKA (reference sequence). The CDR3 has 10 residues. CDR3 in amino acids: CSALKIEQYF. CDR3 coding DNA: TGCAGTGCCCTCAAGATCGAGCAGTACTTC.

The CDR3: CASSLGTGLTFF. The DNA for the CDR3 is TGTGCCAGCAGCTTAGGCACGGGACTTACGTTCTTT. V usage is TRBV11-2 and J usage is TRBJ1-1; D might be TRBD1 (5 bases). Germline V lookup: CDR1 SGHAT, CDR2 FQNNGV. The V gene lost 1 base and the J gene lost 14 bases, with 14 bases spanning the gap. The CDR3 spans 12 residues.

This chain uses TRBV7-9 with TRBJ2-7; D uncertain. Germline loops: CDR1 SEHNR, CDR2 FQNEAQ (reference sequence). This CDR3 has 15 amino acids. Trimming shortened V by 5 bases and J by 0 bases, and 14 bases separated the two germline ends. The CDR3 DNA reads as TGTGCCAGCAGCCCTACGACAATCTTCTCCTACGAGCAGTACTTC. It is translated as CASSPTTIFSYEQYF. The full variable domain, in which reference TRBV7-9 and TRBJ2-7 provide the parts outside the CDR3, is DTGVSQNPRHKITKRGQNVTFRCDPISEHNRLYWYRQTLGQGPEFLTYFQNEAQLEKSRLLSDRFSAERPKGSFSTLEIQRTEQGDSAMYLCASSPTTIFSYEQYFGPGTRLTVT.

This clone was observed a handful of times. This rearrangement joins TRBV5-5 to TRBJ2-5; unclear D gene. CDR1 is SGHKS and CDR2 is YYEKEE in the germline V gene (reference sequence). The CDR3 is made up of 14 amino acids. Trimming shortened V by 4 bases and J by 2 bases, and 12 bases separated the two germline ends. CDR3 in amino acids: CASSLQGSQETQYF. CDR3 sequence (DNA): TGTGCCAGCAGCCTCCAAGGGTCACAAGAGACCCAGTACTTC.

CDR3 sequence (DNA): TGCGCCAGCAGCCAACAAGTCGCAGCTGGGGCCAACGTCCTGACTTTC. This translates into CASSQQVAAGANVLTF. The chain uses TRBV4-1 and TRBJ2-6; D ambiguous. The CDR3 is 16 amino acids. The germline V gene encodes CDR1 MGHRA and CDR2 YSYEKL. Trimming removed 2 bases at V and 2 bases at J, with 10 bases between.

This clone was counted a few times. The chain recombines TRBV11-3 with TRBJ2-2; 7 bases are shared with TRBD2. J was trimmed by 7 bases and V by 7 bases; bases with no gene match: 9. The CDR3 is 14 amino acids. Germline CDR1 reads SGHNT; CDR2 reads YENEEA. The CDR3 coding sequence is TGTGCCAGCAAACTCAGCGGGATGGGCGGGGAGCTGTTTTTT. Amino acids: CASKLSGMGGELFF. The full variable domain, with the rest looked up from reference TRBV11-3 and TRBJ2-2, is EAGVVQSPRYKIIEKKQPVAFWCNPISGHNTLYWYLQNLGQGPELLIRYENEEAVDDSQLPKDRFSAERLKGVDSTLKIQPAELGDSAVYLCASKLSGMGGELFFGEGSRLTVL.

V usage is TRBV10-3 and J usage is TRBJ1-2; D may be TRBD1 (6 bases). Germline V gene sequence: CDR1 ENHRY, CDR2 SYGVKD. Trimming stripped 6 bases from V and 8 bases from J, with 22 bases between. This CDR3 has 15 amino acids. CDR3 sequence: CAIRDRDRPLGGYTF. CDR3 nucleotide sequence: TGTGCCATCAGGGATCGAGACAGGCCCTTGGGCGGCTACACCTTC.

V and J are TRBV11-2 and TRBJ2-3, with 11 bases that match TRBD1. After removal of 4 bases from V and 0 bases from J, the junction contained 3 bases not matched to a gene. The germline V gene has CDR1 SGHAT and CDR2 FQNNGV. This CDR3 comprises 16 residues. The CDR3 DNA reads as TGTGCCAGCAGCTGGACAGGGGGCCTTAGCACAGATACGCAGTATTTT. It encodes CASSWTGGLSTDTQYF.

This clone was counted a single time. The J gene is TRBJ2-1, the V gene TRBV7-2; tentatively, D is TRBD1 or TRBD2 (6 bases each). CDR1 SGHTA and CDR2 FQGNSA come from the germline V gene. Trimming removed 1 base from V and 5 bases from J, with 9 bases in between. The CDR3 consists of 14 residues. The CDR3 here is CASSLEGGHNEQFF. The CDR3 DNA reads TGTGCCAGCAGCTTAGAGGGGGGCCACAATGAGCAGTTCTTC.

In nucleotides, the CDR3 is TGTGCCAGCAGCCTACCTCCGGGACAGGATAATGAAAAACTGTTTTTT. Translation gives CASSLPPGQDNEKLFF. V gene TRBV4-2 combines with J gene TRBJ1-4; 8 bases fit TRBD1. Germline V lookup: CDR1 LGHNA, CDR2 YNFKEQ. The CDR3 consists of 16 residues. Trimming removed 4 bases from V and 4 bases from J; junction bases left unmatched: 8.

J is TRBJ2-5 and V is TRBV30; weak D call: TRBD2 (6 bases). The CDR3 has 15 amino acids. Looked up from germline, CDR1 is GTSNPN and CDR2 is SVGIG (reference sequence). Trimming pared 1 base from V and 4 bases from J, leaving 16 bases between. CDR3 in amino acids: CAWSEGRGMRETQYF. CDR3 coding DNA: TGTGCCTGGAGTGAGGGGCGGGGAATGAGAGAGACCCAGTACTTC.

Note on this clone: One junction end does not reproduce the germline sequence, and a read error may be involved. J is TRBJ2-2 and V is TRBV7-6, with 8 bases aligning to TRBD2. CDR1 and CDR2 (germline): SGHVS, FNYEAQ. This CDR3 has 15 residues. The CDR3, as DNA: TGTGCCAGCAGCTTAAGCCCTGACAATGCGGGGGGGCTGTTTTTT. It is translated as CASSLSPDNAGGLFF.

A single count supports this clone. The rearrangement uses TRBV5-5 and TRBJ1-3; 7 positions agree with TRBD1. The trim removed 10 bases at V and 6 bases at J, leaving 10 bases unmatched. The V gene's germline CDR1 is SGHKS and CDR2 YYEKEE (reference sequence). This CDR3 region has 13 residues. This chain's CDR3 is CASQPGGENTIYF. The CDR3 nucleotides read TGTGCCTCCCAGCCAGGGGGTGAAAACACCATATATTTT. Full variable domain (outside the CDR3, taken from reference TRBV5-5 and TRBJ1-3): DAGVTQSPTHLIKTRGQQVTLRCSPISGHKSVSWYQQVLGQGPQFIFQYYEKEERGRGNFPDRFSARQFPNYSSELNVNALLLGDSALYLCASQPGGENTIYFGEGSWLTVV.

In regard to this clone: A junction end diverges from the germline sequence, so it may reflect a read error. The chain employs TRBV5-1 and TRBJ1-4; maybe TRBD1 (5 bases). Germline V gives CDR1 SGHRS, CDR2 YFSETQ. The CDR3 spans 14 residues. This CDR3 is CASCFGGANEKLFF. The CDR3 bases are TGCGCCAGCTGCTTCGGGGGAGCTAATGAAAAACTGTTTTTT. The full variable domain, in which reference TRBV5-1 and TRBJ1-4 provide the parts outside the CDR3, is KAGVTQTPRYLIKTRGQQVTLSCSPISGHRSVSWYQQTPGQGLQFLFEYFSETQRNKGNFPGRFSGRQFSNSRSEMNVSTLELGDSALYLCASCFGGANEKLFFGSGTQLSVL.

V and J are TRBV23-1 and TRBJ2-7; 13 bases are shared with TRBD2. TRBV23-1 counts as an open reading frame of uncertain function. Germline trimming cut 7 bases from V and 4 bases from J; bases unmatched to any gene: 7. This CDR3 is 15 amino acids long. The CDR3 nucleotides are TGCGCCAGCACCTGGACTAGCGGGAGAAGGTACGAGCAGTACTTC. This codes for CASTWTSGRRYEQYF.

The chain has TRBV6-1 and TRBJ2-1; 8 nucleotides match TRBD2. The CDR3 totals 15 residues. With 1 base clipped from V and 4 bases from J, the junction kept 3 bases outside the gene matches. The V gene's germline CDR1 is MNHNS and CDR2 SASEGT. The CDR3 DNA follows: TGTGCCAGCAGTGAAGGCGGGAGGTATTACAATGAGCAGTTCTTC. This sequence encodes CASSEGGRYYNEQFF.

The chain uses TRBV7-2 and TRBJ2-2; D is perhaps TRBD2 (6 bases). V was shortened by 4 bases and J by 4 bases, with 10 bases between the two germline ends. Per germline, CDR1 SGHTA and CDR2 FQGNSA. The CDR3 consists of 14 residues. This CDR3 is CASSYEGGTGELFF. The CDR3 coding sequence is TGTGCCAGCAGCTACGAGGGAGGCACCGGGGAGCTGTTTTTT.